The 16 T cell receptor beta chains below all came from one sample that was sequenced in a study of blood T cell repertoires in COVID-19. Generated by immunoSEQ multiplex PCR, the TCRdb table keeps only in-frame clones and is missing some. Among 180,000 or so clones listed, roughly 86% were seen once. What was sequenced was peripheral blood. These receptor sequences come from a man aged 40-55 years with active or convalescent COVID-19.

The genes are TRBV14 and TRBJ2-3, with 8 positions matching TRBD2. Germline trimming cut 3 bases from V and 1 base from J; bases unmatched to any gene: 12. The CDR3 extends over 18 amino acids. The germline V gene has CDR1 SGHDN and CDR2 FVKESK. The chain's CDR3 is CASSHYPTGTRRTDTQYF. As DNA, the CDR3 is TGTGCCAGCAGCCATTATCCTACCGGGACTAGGCGCACAGATACGCAGTATTTT.

The V and J genes are TRBV19 and TRBJ2-7; D is unresolved. The CDR3 consists of 13 residues. Germline CDR1 reads LNHDA; CDR2 reads SQIVND (reference sequence). With 5 bases removed from V and 4 bases from J, the gap between germline ends came to 12 bases. The CDR3 bases are TGTGCCAGTAGTTATGGCGGTCCTTACGAGCAGTACTTC. This sequence encodes CASSYGGPYEQYF.

The chain has TRBV24-1 and TRBJ2-3; 12 bases agree with TRBD2. The CDR3 is 18 amino acids. Germline V gene sequence: CDR1 KGHDR, CDR2 SFDVKD. V shed 3 bases and J 6 bases; nucleotides not matched to a gene: 12. The CDR3 protein is CATSDNSASGGAGDTQYF. The CDR3, as DNA: TGTGCCACCAGTGATAATTCGGCTAGCGGGGGGGCCGGGGATACGCAGTATTTT.

J is TRBJ1-2 and V is TRBV28, with 9 bases fitting TRBD1. Germline CDR1 is MDHEN and CDR2 is SYDVKM. This CDR3 is built from 14 residues. Trimming took 3 bases from V and 5 from J; bases not matched to a gene: 4. In DNA, the CDR3 is TGTGCCAGCAGTTTTGCCGGGACAGGGTATGGCTACACCTTC. Encoded protein: CASSFAGTGYGYTF.

CDR3 nucleotide sequence: TGTGCCAGCAGCCTACGAAGCGGAAGCAATTCACCCCTCCACTTT. This translates into CASSLRSGSNSPLHF. The gene calls are TRBV5-6 and TRBJ1-6; D remains ambiguous. Germline loops: CDR1 SGHDT, CDR2 YYEEEE. Trimming removed 4 bases from V and 7 bases from J, with 15 bases in between. The CDR3 covers 15 residues.

The V and J genes are TRBV5-1 and TRBJ2-7; unclear D gene. CDR1 and CDR2 (germline): SGHRS, YFSETQ. The germline V and J ends were trimmed by 2 bases and 0 bases, with 6 bases remaining between them. The CDR3 consists of 13 residues. The CDR3 region has the DNA TGCGCCAGCAGCTTAGCTTTCTCCTACGAGCAGTACTTC. This sequence encodes CASSLAFSYEQYF.

The gene calls are TRBV7-4 and TRBJ2-3; D perhaps matches TRBD2 (6 bases). Germline V lookup: CDR1 SGHVT, CDR2 SQSDAQ. CDR3 length: 12 residues. V dropped 11 bases and J dropped 6 bases, with 15 bases sitting between them. DNA for the CDR3: TGTGCCGGAAACGGCGGGGTGGATACGCAGTATTTT. Its translation is CAGNGGVDTQYF.

V gene TRBV3-1 (or the pseudogene TRBV3-2) combines with J gene TRBJ2-1; the match to TRBD2 covers 8 bases. After removal of 0 bases from V and 6 bases from J, the junction contained 7 bases not matched to a gene. From germline, CDR1 is LGHDT and CDR2 YNNKEL (reference sequence). The length of the CDR3 is 16 residues. CDR3 nucleotides: TGTGCCAGCAGCCAAGATCCGGGGGGGCTAGGCAATGAGCAGTTCTTC. Its translation is CASSQDPGGLGNEQFF.

This chain connects TRBV4-1 to TRBJ2-4; weak D call: TRBD1 (6 bases). This CDR3 has 16 residues. Trimming cost V 2 bases and J 0 bases, with 11 bases left between them. Germline V CDR1 and CDR2: MGHRA, YSYEKL. CDR3 residues: CASSQRTDLAKNIQYF. CDR3 nucleotide sequence: TGCGCCAGCAGCCAACGGACAGATCTAGCCAAAAACATTCAGTACTTC.

The chain has TRBV18 and TRBJ2-1, with 7 bases that match TRBD1. Unmatched junction bases numbered 7, after V lost 4 bases and J lost 4 bases. The CDR3 length is 15 residues. Germline-derived CDR1 and CDR2 are KGHSH and LQKENI. The CDR3: CASSHRQGDYNEQFF. Here the CDR3 DNA reads TGTGCCAGCTCACATCGACAGGGAGATTACAATGAGCAGTTCTTC.

V gene TRBV7-6 combines with J gene TRBJ1-1, with D unresolved. The CDR3 is 14 residues long. Trimming took 4 bases from V and 1 from J, leaving 10 bases between them. Germline assignment: CDR1 SGHVS and CDR2 FNYEAQ. CDR3 sequence: CASSSIQANTEAFF. CDR3 DNA sequence: TGTGCCAGCAGCTCGATTCAGGCGAACACTGAAGCTTTCTTT.

The chain uses TRBV12-3 or TRBV12-4 and TRBJ1-2, with D unclear. The germline V and J ends were trimmed by 8 bases and 1 base, with 8 bases remaining between them. The CDR3 has 12 amino acids. In DNA form, the CDR3 reads TGTGCCAGCGCTGGAGATAACTATGGCTACACCTTC. It specifies CASAGDNYGYTF.

The rearrangement joins TRBV19 to TRBJ2-2; TRBD1 matches at 7 bases. V was pared by 5 bases and J by 6 bases, with 3 bases of the junction left unmatched. This CDR3 contains 13 residues. From germline, CDR1 is LNHDA and CDR2 SQIVND (reference sequence). CDR3 DNA sequence: TGTGCCAGTAGTCCGGGGACAGCCGGGGAGCTGTTTTTT. Protein: CASSPGTAGELFF. The whole variable domain, filled in from reference TRBV19 and TRBJ2-2, reads DGGITQSPKYLFRKEGQNVTLSCEQNLNHDAMYWYRQDPGQGLRLIYYSQIVNDFQKGDIAEGYSVSREKKESFPLTVTSAQKNPTAFYLCASSPGTAGELFFGEGSRLTVL.

In this sample, this clone turned up a few times. V gene TRBV21-1 combines with J gene TRBJ1-2. TRBV21-1 is designated a pseudogene. The CDR3 is 11 residues long. CDR3 nucleotides: TGTGCCAGCAGCCGGAGTTATGGCTACACCTTC. Its translation: CASSRSYGYTF.

This chain links TRBV5-4 with TRBJ1-1; 12 nucleotides align to TRBD1. The germline V gene encodes CDR1 SGHNT and CDR2 YYREEE (reference sequence). There are 15 residues in the CDR3. Trimming took 4 bases from V and 5 from J; bases not matched to a gene: 6. The DNA of the CDR3 is TGTGCCAGCAGCAGGGGACAGGGGGCGAGTACTGAAGCTTTCTTT. This encodes CASSRGQGASTEAFF.

The rearrangement links TRBV5-8 to TRBJ2-5, with 11 nucleotides matching TRBD1. Germline V gene data show CDR1 as SGHTS and CDR2 as YDEGEE. The CDR3 is made up of 17 amino acids. Losses at the gene ends were 2 bases for V and 2 bases for J; bases not matched to a gene: 8. The CDR3 DNA follows: TGTGCCAGCAGCTTCCTTGGACAGGGGGCTTGGCAAGAGACCCAGTACTTC. The encoded protein is CASSFLGQGAWQETQYF.